This T cell receptor beta chain was captured by sequencing in a study of response to subunit inactivated influenza vaccine. With 4 bases removed from V and 3 bases from J, the gap between germline ends came to 14 bases. The CDR3 length is 14 residues. CDR1 and CDR2 from the germline V gene are SQVTM and ANQGSEA. One entry per CDR3 protein results from TCRdb running MiXCR on the RT-PCR reads. The sample holds about 800,000 distinct CDR3 sequences, 21% seen once. The chain recombines TRBV29-1 with TRBJ2-3; perhaps TRBD2 as D (7 bases). The receptor was isolated from a man between 45 and 60 years old who received an inactivated influenza vaccine. The sample consisted of PBMCs from blood, taken about 5 days after vaccination. The CDR3 region is CSVVIGGGTDTQYF. The CDR3 region has the DNA TGCAGCGTTGTCATAGGGGGAGGGACAGATACGCAGTATTTT.